A single TCR beta chain is shown here with its context. This entry is derived from a study of blood T cell repertoires in COVID-19. Overall study context: Samples of COVID-19 (acute and convalescent) were obtained from the United States, Italy and Spain. T cells, B-cell-depleted T cells, or PBMCs supplied cDNA or gDNA.

Losses at the gene ends were 4 bases for V and 5 bases for J; bases not matched to a gene: 7. CDR1 and CDR2 (germline): LGHNA, YSLEER. This CDR3 comprises 15 residues. In the authors' workflow: Reference gene primers were amplified, and this amplification served to estimate nucleated cell counts. The table came from immunoSEQ multiplex PCR; TCRdb's copy has only in-frame clones and leaves some out. That table gives V, J and clone size, and the DNA gave D and trimming. The sample shows around 180,000 clones, roughly 90% of them seen only once. The sequence came from a man between 65 and 85 years old with active or convalescent COVID-19. The sequencing input was peripheral blood. The chain has TRBV4-3 and TRBJ1-4; 7 bases line up with TRBD1. The CDR3 loop reads CASSRSRDRNEKLFF. CDR3 bases: TGCGCCAGCAGCCGCAGCCGGGACAGAAATGAAAAACTGTTTTTT.